These 14 T cell receptor beta chains were sequenced from one sample in a study of shared clonotypes between healthy human individuals. Naive CD8 cells, CD45RO-negative and positively selected for CCR7, excluded terminally differentiated effector memory CD45RA+ cells. Profiled with immunoSEQ multiplex PCR; TCRdb holds only in-frame clones, not every one. Among just over 2,000,000 clones listed, about 95% were seen once. The sample was naive CD8+ T cells sorted from blood. The receptors were gathered from a man aged 18 to 30 in good health.

A word on this clone: The sample has other DNA sequences that encode this CDR3 too. V and J are TRBV7-2 and TRBJ2-5; 8 nucleotides align to TRBD2. The germline gives CDR1 SGHTA, CDR2 FQGNSA. The trim removed 2 bases at V and 2 bases at J, leaving 1 base unmatched. CDR3 length: 14 residues. For the CDR3, the DNA is TGTGCCAGCAGCTTACCTAGCGGGCAAGAGACCCAGTACTTC. It encodes CASSLPSGQETQYF.

V is TRBV11-2 and J is TRBJ2-2; the D is unclear. The germline V and J ends were trimmed by 5 bases and 5 bases, with 9 bases remaining between them. This CDR3 comprises 13 residues. From germline, CDR1 is SGHAT and CDR2 FQNNGV. CDR3 region: CASSPGSTGELFF. CDR3 nucleotide sequence: TGTGCCAGCAGCCCCGGGTCTACCGGGGAGCTGTTTTTT.

Remarks on this clone: Other DNA sequences in this sample translate to the same CDR3. The chain employs TRBV27 and TRBJ2-7, with D possibly matching TRBD2 (5 bases). The ends were cut back, 3 bases at V and 0 bases at J, with 9 bases in the middle. The germline V gene has CDR1 MNHEY and CDR2 SMNVEV (reference sequence). The CDR3 has 14 residues. This chain's CDR3 is CASSFAGISYEQYF. The CDR3 DNA sequence: TGTGCCAGCAGTTTCGCCGGGATCTCCTACGAGCAGTACTTC.

This chain links TRBV5-1 with TRBJ2-3; D assignment may be TRBD1 or TRBD2 (5 bases each). V lost 2 bases and J lost 6, with 16 bases in between. CDR1 and CDR2 from the germline V gene are SGHRS and YFSETQ. The CDR3 length is 15 residues. CDR3 loop: CASSFWGRGQDTQYF. In DNA form, the CDR3 reads TGCGCCAGCAGCTTCTGGGGCCGGGGTCAGGATACGCAGTATTTT.

The genes are TRBV5-4 and TRBJ2-5; the D gene is possibly TRBD1 (6 bases). The J call is in doubt because the DNA end fits TRBJ2-7 better. The CDR3 extends over 12 amino acids. Germline V gene lookup returns CDR1 SGHNT and CDR2 YYREEE (reference sequence). CDR3: CASQGLKNEQYF. The CDR3 DNA follows: TGTGCCAGCCAGGGGTTAAAGAACGAGCAGTACTTC.

This clone has just one count. The rearrangement joins TRBV19 to TRBJ2-7, with 11 bases that match TRBD1. The germline V gene encodes CDR1 LNHDA and CDR2 SQIVND (reference sequence). The length of the CDR3 is 15 residues. With 5 bases clipped from V and 2 bases from J, the junction kept 5 bases outside the gene matches. The DNA for the CDR3 is TGTGCCAGTAGTCCAGGACAGGGGGCTGCCTACGAGCAGTACTTC. It yields the protein CASSPGQGAAYEQYF.

This chain links TRBV4-3 with TRBJ2-1; 13 positions match TRBD2. CDR1 and CDR2 (germline): LGHNA, YSLEER. The CDR3 contains 15 residues. V dropped 4 bases and J dropped 5; count of bases not matched to a gene: 2. CDR3 sequence (DNA): TGCGCCAGCAGCCCGACTAGCGGGAGGAACAATGAGCAGTTCTTC. Its protein product is CASSPTSGRNNEQFF.

This clone was found once. The chain carries TRBV28 and TRBJ1-6, with TRBD1 as a possible D gene (5 bases). The CDR3 spans 13 residues. With 8 bases removed from V and 7 bases from J, the gap between germline ends came to 12 bases. The germline gives CDR1 MDHEN, CDR2 SYDVKM. The CDR3 spells CASGGVMNSPLHF. In DNA, the CDR3 is TGTGCCAGCGGGGGGGTGATGAATTCACCCCTCCACTTT.

The rearrangement uses TRBV7-2 and TRBJ2-7, with D perhaps TRBD2 (5 bases). V dropped 2 bases and J dropped 8 bases, with 22 bases sitting between them. Germline V lookup: CDR1 SGHTA, CDR2 FQGNSA. The CDR3 runs 16 residues. This chain's CDR3 is CASSLLGPAELGKQYF. Written as DNA, the CDR3 is TGTGCCAGCAGCTTATTAGGCCCAGCGGAGCTTGGCAAGCAGTACTTC.

This clone showed up just a few times. V gene TRBV4-1 combines with J gene TRBJ2-2; D is perhaps TRBD2 (5 bases). Germline loops: CDR1 MGHRA, CDR2 YSYEKL. Trimming cost V 1 base and J 1 base, with 7 bases left between them. The CDR3 is made up of 15 amino acids. CDR3 in DNA: TGCGCCAGCAGCCAAGTCGGGATGAACACCGGGGAGCTGTTTTTT. Its translation: CASSQVGMNTGELFF.

The gene calls are TRBV4-3 and TRBJ1-4, with a tentative D call TRBD1 (5 bases). V was shortened by 1 base and J by 8 bases, with 17 bases between the two germline ends. Per germline, CDR1 LGHNA and CDR2 YSLEER. This CDR3 spans 16 amino acids. This CDR3 is CASSQAFEGLEEKLFF. The CDR3 DNA follows: TGCGCCAGCAGCCAAGCCTTCGAGGGGTTGGAGGAAAAACTGTTTTTT.

The genes are TRBV10-3 and TRBJ2-7; the D gene is possibly TRBD2 (6 bases). The CDR3 runs to 15 residues. V was cut by 0 bases and J by 3 bases, with 12 bases left in between. Looked up from germline, CDR1 is ENHRY and CDR2 is SYGVKD. CDR3 amino acids: CAISESPPAGYEQYF. For the CDR3, the DNA is TGTGCCATCAGTGAGTCGCCCCCAGCGGGCTACGAGCAGTACTTC.

This chain links TRBV7-3 with TRBJ2-7, with TRBD2 matching 8 bases. Germline assignment: CDR1 SGHTA and CDR2 FQGTGA. The CDR3 spans 15 residues. V lost 1 base to trimming and J lost 3 bases; unmatched junction nucleotides: 5. In DNA, the CDR3 is TGTGCCAGCAGCTTAAGCGGGGGGAACCTCTACGAGCAGTACTTC. This sequence encodes CASSLSGGNLYEQYF.

V gene TRBV14 combines with J gene TRBJ2-5; D gene ambiguous. There are 12 residues in the CDR3. Trimming pared 0 bases from V and 4 bases from J, leaving 3 bases between. Germline values: CDR1 SGHDN, CDR2 FVKESK. The CDR3 coding sequence is TGTGCCAGCAGCCAAGAAGTAGAGACCCAGTACTTC. Protein product: CASSQEVETQYF.